These 16 T cell receptor beta chains came from one sample sequenced in a study of blood T cell repertoires in COVID-19. Using immunoSEQ multiplex PCR, the repertoire was profiled, and TCRdb retains in-frame clones only, with some absent. The sample includes roughly 78,000 clones, around nine tenths of them seen just once. Specimen: peripheral blood. The source is a man in his fifties or sixties with acute or convalescent COVID-19.

The chain has TRBV27 and TRBJ1-2; 12 positions match TRBD1. The trim removed 1 base at V and 5 bases at J, leaving 2 bases unmatched. Germline lookup yields CDR1 MNHEY and CDR2 SMNVEV (reference sequence). The CDR3 runs to 15 residues. The CDR3 is CASSLLGQGAYGYTF. The CDR3 coding sequence is TGTGCCAGCAGTTTATTGGGACAGGGGGCGTATGGCTACACCTTC.

The DNA for the CDR3 is TGTGCCAGCAGCTTAGCGGGCGGGGGGAAGGTTGAGCAGTTCTTC. It is translated as CASSLAGGGKVEQFF. V gene TRBV7-2 combines with J gene TRBJ2-1; 8 nucleotides agree with TRBD2. J gave up 9 bases and V 0 bases, and 7 bases lay outside the gene matches. The CDR3 contains 15 residues. The germline V gene encodes CDR1 SGHTA and CDR2 FQGNSA.

The rearrangement uses TRBV28 and TRBJ1-3, with 12 bases that match TRBD1. The ends lost 5 bases at V and 2 bases at J; junction bases unmatched: 16. CDR1 MDHEN and CDR2 SYDVKM come from the germline V gene. The CDR3 extends over 20 amino acids. CDR3 protein: CASSEALWGTGGSTGNTIYF. The CDR3 DNA follows: TGTGCCAGCAGTGAGGCCCTATGGGGGACAGGGGGCTCTACTGGAAACACCATATATTTT.

This clone occurred once. This chain links TRBV19 with TRBJ2-2; 8 positions match TRBD1. This CDR3 spans 15 amino acids. The germline gives CDR1 LNHDA, CDR2 SQIVND (reference sequence). V shed 4 bases, J shed 5 bases, and the junction held 6 bases outside the gene matches. The CDR3: CASSRTGSGTGELFF. DNA of the CDR3: TGTGCCAGTAGTAGGACAGGGTCGGGTACCGGGGAGCTGTTTTTT.

V and J are TRBV5-1 and TRBJ2-2, with 8 positions matching TRBD2. The V and J ends lost 4 bases and 5 bases, in that order; junction bases with no gene match: 10. CDR3 length: 16 residues. Germline lookup yields CDR1 SGHRS and CDR2 YFSETQ. CDR3 loop: CASSGTSTGGTGELFF. The CDR3 region has the DNA TGCGCCAGCAGCGGAACTTCCACGGGGGGGACCGGGGAGCTGTTTTTT.

The genes are TRBV5-1 and TRBJ1-6, with 8 nucleotides matching TRBD1. Germline V gene data show CDR1 as SGHRS and CDR2 as YFSETQ. J was trimmed by 7 bases and V by 8 bases; bases with no gene match: 8. The CDR3 has 14 amino acids. The CDR3 nucleotides read TGCGCCAGGACCGCAGGGGGCCTAAATTCACCCCTCCACTTT. It specifies CARTAGGLNSPLHF.

V usage is TRBV30 and J usage is TRBJ2-7, with D perhaps TRBD1 (6 bases). The V gene lost 2 bases and the J gene lost 5 bases, with 13 bases spanning the gap. This CDR3 comprises 13 residues. The V gene's germline CDR1 is GTSNPN and CDR2 SVGIG (reference sequence). The CDR3 coding sequence is TGTGCCTGGAGTATTAACAGGGCGAACGAGCAGTACTTC. Translation: CAWSINRANEQYF.

The chain is built from TRBV24-1 and TRBJ1-1; TRBD1 might be the D (6 bases). V shed 0 bases and J shed 11 bases, with 9 bases lying between them. The CDR3 contains 12 residues. Germline loops: CDR1 KGHDR, CDR2 SFDVKD. DNA of the CDR3: TGTGCCACCAGTGATTTGAACAGGGAGGCTTTCTTT. This encodes CATSDLNREAFF.

This clone was observed a few times. The gene calls are TRBV19 and TRBJ2-2, with TRBD1 matching 11 bases. With 6 bases clipped from V and 5 bases from J, the junction kept 5 bases outside the gene matches. Germline-derived CDR1 and CDR2 are LNHDA and SQIVND (reference sequence). The length of the CDR3 is 15 residues. This CDR3 is CASRAGQGATGELFF. Written as DNA, the CDR3 is TGTGCCAGTAGAGCTGGACAGGGGGCTACCGGGGAGCTGTTTTTT.

The chain recombines TRBV6-5 with TRBJ2-7; D is perhaps TRBD2 (6 bases). This CDR3 contains 14 residues. Trimming took off 6 bases at V and 2 bases at J, with 14 bases between the two ends. The germline V gene has CDR1 MNHEY and CDR2 SVGAGI. DNA for the CDR3: TGTGCCAGCAGGCAGACTAGTTTTCCCTACGAGCAGTACTTC. It specifies CASRQTSFPYEQYF.

This clone was observed a few times. This rearrangement joins TRBV9 to TRBJ2-7; tentatively, D is TRBD2 (5 bases). CDR1 is SGDLS, CDR2 YYNGEE, per germline. The CDR3 totals 15 residues. V was trimmed by 0 bases and J by 1 base, leaving 11 bases between them. The CDR3 region is CASSVGYRDSYEQYF. CDR3 bases: TGTGCCAGCAGCGTAGGTTACCGGGATTCCTACGAGCAGTACTTC. Combining the CDR3 with reference TRBV9 and TRBJ2-7 gives the whole variable domain DSGVTQTPKHLITATGQRVTLRCSPRSGDLSVYWYQQSLDQGLQFLIQYYNGEERAKGNILERFSAQQFPDLHSELNLSSLELGDSALYFCASSVGYRDSYEQYFGPGTRLTVT.

The gene calls are TRBV28 and TRBJ1-2; 9 bases line up with TRBD1. V gave up 8 bases and J gave up 1 base; unmatched junction bases: 2. Germline V lookup: CDR1 MDHEN, CDR2 SYDVKM. This CDR3 contains 13 residues. This CDR3 reads CASGTGSNYGYTF. As DNA, the CDR3 is TGTGCCAGCGGGACAGGGAGTAACTATGGCTACACCTTC.

CDR3 residues: CASSLLAGGGDTQYF. The CDR3 DNA is TGTGCCAGCAGCTTGCTAGCGGGAGGGGGAGATACGCAGTATTTT. The chain is built from TRBV9 and TRBJ2-3; TRBD2 matches at 12 bases. The CDR3 sequence is 15 residues long. After removal of 4 bases from V and 5 bases from J, the junction contained 5 bases not matched to a gene. Germline V gene lookup returns CDR1 SGDLS and CDR2 YYNGEE.

The genes are TRBV2 and TRBJ1-6; maybe TRBD1 (5 bases). The CDR3 length is 13 residues. The germline V gene encodes CDR1 SNHLY and CDR2 FYNNEI. The V end was cut by 7 bases, the J end by 8 bases, with 12 bases between. The CDR3 DNA is TGTGCCAGCACGACAGATGATTATTCACCCCTCCACTTT. Translating gives CASTTDDYSPLHF.

The CDR3 nucleotides read TGTGCCTGGAAAGGGTTAGCGGGGGGTCAAGAGACCCAGTACTTC. Translating it yields CAWKGLAGGQETQYF. This chain connects TRBV30 to TRBJ2-5; 10 bases line up with TRBD2. The CDR3 length is 15 residues. From germline, CDR1 is GTSNPN and CDR2 SVGIG (reference sequence). The J segment lost 2 bases and the V segment lost 4 bases, leaving 7 bases of the junction unmatched.

V and J are TRBV4-2 and TRBJ2-3; a possible D gene is TRBD2 (6 bases). Germline V lookup: CDR1 LGHNA, CDR2 YNFKEQ. Trimming cost V 3 bases and J 2 bases, with 12 bases left between them. This CDR3 region has 15 residues. In DNA form, the CDR3 reads TGTGCCAGCAGCCAGGTGGGAGGCATCACAGATACGCAGTATTTT. Translating gives CASSQVGGITDTQYF.